This T cell receptor beta chain was documented in a study of cytomegalovirus exposure and HLA in healthy donors. From germline, CDR1 is LNHDA and CDR2 SQIVND (reference sequence). Trimming left V 6 bases short and J 3 bases short, with 14 bases between. The CDR3 has 14 residues. The PCR used 60 Vbeta and 13 Jbeta primers. This table comes from immunoSEQ multiplex PCR, and its TCRdb copy is limited to in-frame clones, with some not included. The sample has roughly 200,000 clones; 70% to 85% are singletons. The chain combines TRBV19 with TRBJ1-1; the D is unclear. This clonotype originated in a woman aged 40 to 50 in good health and CMV-seronegative. The sample comprised PBMCs. The CDR3 nucleotides read TGTGCCAGTAGGTACAGAGCCCCGGACACTGAAGCTTTCTTT. Encoded protein: CASRYRAPDTEAFF.